These 19 T cell receptor beta chains came from one sample sequenced in a study of blood T cell repertoires in COVID-19. The method was immunoSEQ multiplex PCR; TCRdb's version includes in-frame clones alone and lacks a portion of them. The data hold over 250,000 clones, with 80% to 90% observed a single time. What was sequenced was peripheral blood. These receptors all come from a woman aged 50 to 65 with acute or convalescent COVID-19.

The gene calls are TRBV7-2 and TRBJ2-7; D call uncertain. This CDR3 has 15 amino acids. With 3 bases removed from V and 3 bases from J, the gap between germline ends came to 15 bases. The germline V gene encodes CDR1 SGHTA and CDR2 FQGNSA. The CDR3 reads CASSFTSRFFYEQYF. CDR3 sequence (DNA): TGTGCCAGCAGCTTCACCTCCAGGTTCTTCTACGAGCAGTACTTC. Full variable domain (missing parts from reference TRBV7-2 and TRBJ2-7): GAGVSQSPSNKVTEKGKDVELRCDPISGHTALYWYRQSLGQGLEFLIYFQGNSAPDKSGLPSDRFSAERTGGSVSTLTIQRTQQEDSAVYLCASSFTSRFFYEQYFGPGTRLTVT.

The rearrangement joins TRBV19 to TRBJ2-5; D perhaps matches TRBD2 (6 bases). This CDR3 has 14 amino acids. Trimming left V 0 bases short and J 5 bases short, with 10 bases between. The germline V gene encodes CDR1 LNHDA and CDR2 SQIVND (reference sequence). The CDR3 bases are TGTGCCAGTAGTATAGATCAGAGCGGGGAGACCCAGTACTTC. Amino acid sequence: CASSIDQSGETQYF. The full variable domain, completed using reference TRBV19 and TRBJ2-5, is DGGITQSPKYLFRKEGQNVTLSCEQNLNHDAMYWYRQDPGQGLRLIYYSQIVNDFQKGDIAEGYSVSREKKESFPLTVTSAQKNPTAFYLCASSIDQSGETQYFGPGTRLLVL.

This rearrangement joins TRBV2 to TRBJ2-2, with 10 bases matching TRBD2. V was pared by 10 bases and J by 8 bases, with 13 bases of the junction left unmatched. CDR1 is SNHLY and CDR2 is FYNNEI in the germline V gene. The CDR3 length is 15 residues. DNA for the CDR3: TGTGCCACCAATGTGGCTAGCGGGAGATTTGGGGAGCTGTTTTTT. It translates to CATNVASGRFGELFF.

The V call is TRBV11-3, the J call TRBJ2-7, with 7 bases matching TRBD2. Germline V gives CDR1 SGHNT, CDR2 YENEEA. Germline trimming cut 3 bases from V and 2 bases from J; bases unmatched to any gene: 4. This CDR3 region has 14 residues. In nucleotides, the CDR3 is TGTGCCAGCAGCTTGGGACGGGGGGCCTACGAGCAGTACTTC. This codes for CASSLGRGAYEQYF.

CDR3 in amino acids: CAIARTGDHYGYTF. The CDR3, as DNA: TGTGCCATCGCGAGGACAGGGGATCACTATGGCTACACCTTC. V usage is TRBV6-5 and J usage is TRBJ1-2; 9 nucleotides align to TRBD1. V was clipped by 10 bases and J by 3 bases; unmatched bases: 9. This CDR3 is built from 14 residues. CDR1 and CDR2 (germline): MNHEY, SVGAGI.

The rearrangement uses TRBV28 and TRBJ1-5; TRBD1 matches at 7 bases. Germline assignment: CDR1 MDHEN and CDR2 SYDVKM. This CDR3 contains 15 residues. The V segment lost 2 bases and the J segment 2 bases; nucleotides outside the gene matches: 3. The CDR3 sequence is CASSLRQGGNQPQHF. CDR3 bases: TGTGCCAGCAGTTTACGACAGGGAGGCAATCAGCCCCAGCATTTT.

This chain uses TRBV3-1 (or the pseudogene TRBV3-2) with TRBJ2-1; 7 nucleotides line up with TRBD2. This CDR3 comprises 17 residues. Trimming took 0 bases from V and 0 from J; bases not matched to a gene: 5. Germline lookup yields CDR1 LGHDT and CDR2 YNNKEL (reference sequence). CDR3 protein: CASSQDWGGSSYNEQFF. DNA of the CDR3: TGTGCCAGCAGCCAAGATTGGGGCGGGAGCTCCTACAATGAGCAGTTCTTC.

V usage is TRBV28 and J usage is TRBJ2-2, with 8 positions matching TRBD1. Losses at the gene ends were 3 bases for V and 6 bases for J; bases not matched to a gene: 6. Germline V gene lookup returns CDR1 MDHEN and CDR2 SYDVKM. This CDR3 is 15 amino acids long. The CDR3 nucleotides are TGTGCCAGCAGTTTTTCAGGGGGCCTGGCCGGGGAGCTGTTTTTT. This gives the protein CASSFSGGLAGELFF.

The chain uses TRBV10-3 and TRBJ1-1; D is unresolved. Trimming stripped 0 bases from V and 0 bases from J, with 8 bases between. The CDR3 is 15 amino acids. Germline CDR1 ENHRY, CDR2 SYGVKD. CDR3 protein: CAISESPTLNTEAFF. The CDR3 coding sequence is TGTGCCATCAGTGAGTCCCCTACCTTGAACACTGAAGCTTTCTTT.

The rearrangement uses TRBV7-2 and TRBJ2-3; the match to TRBD2 covers 9 bases. Looked up from germline, CDR1 is SGHTA and CDR2 is FQGNSA. This CDR3 spans 15 amino acids. J was trimmed by 2 bases and V by 7 bases; bases with no gene match: 7. The CDR3 is CASTGLATLTDTQYF. CDR3 bases: TGTGCCAGCACCGGACTAGCGACCCTCACAGATACGCAGTATTTT.

J is TRBJ1-5 and V is TRBV6-6; 7 bases fit TRBD1. The J segment lost 0 bases and the V segment lost 5 bases, leaving 4 bases of the junction unmatched. This CDR3 contains 15 residues. CDR1 is MNHNY, CDR2 SVGAGI, per germline (reference sequence). CDR3 sequence: CASSQGQFSNQPQHF. The CDR3 DNA is TGTGCCAGCAGTCAGGGACAGTTTAGCAATCAGCCCCAGCATTTT.

The chain employs TRBV10-3 and TRBJ2-1, with 7 bases that match TRBD2. Per the germline V gene, CDR1 is ENHRY and CDR2 is SYGVKD. The CDR3 contains 17 residues. V shed 6 bases, J shed 2 bases, and the junction held 13 bases outside the gene matches. CDR3 DNA: TGTGCCATCAGGCCGGGACTCGGGGGGAAGACCTACAATGAGCAGTTCTTC. Translation gives CAIRPGLGGKTYNEQFF.

The sample holds one count of this clone. The CDR3 sequence: CASSTGQGAHQPQHF. CDR3 bases: TGTGCCAGCAGCACGGGACAGGGGGCGCATCAGCCCCAGCATTTT. The J gene is TRBJ1-5, the V gene TRBV7-2; 12 bases are shared with TRBD1. The junction had 4 bases not matched to a gene; V was cut back by 5 bases and J by 5 bases. This CDR3 has 15 residues. CDR1 SGHTA and CDR2 FQGNSA come from the germline V gene.

The V call is TRBV7-3, the J call TRBJ2-3; D uncertain. Germline V gene data show CDR1 as SGHTA and CDR2 as FQGTGA. V shed 0 bases and J shed 4 bases, with 5 bases lying between them. The CDR3 consists of 13 residues. The CDR3 protein is CASSLTSSDTQYF. In DNA, the CDR3 is TGTGCCAGCAGCTTAACTAGCTCAGATACGCAGTATTTT.

The chain couples TRBV15 to TRBJ1-5; 7 bases agree with TRBD1. This CDR3 contains 19 residues. V lost 3 bases and J lost 4; bases outside the gene matches: 18. Germline values: CDR1 LNHNV, CDR2 YYDKDF (reference sequence). The CDR3 here is CATSRDRGGGPRGNQPQHF. DNA for the CDR3: TGTGCCACCAGCAGGGACCGAGGAGGGGGCCCTAGGGGGAATCAGCCCCAGCATTTT.

This clone was found a few times. This chain uses TRBV28 with TRBJ1-5; D may be TRBD1 (6 bases). V dropped 8 bases and J dropped 7 bases, with 18 bases sitting between them. Germline-derived CDR1 and CDR2 are MDHEN and SYDVKM. This CDR3 has 14 residues. This CDR3 reads CASVRGGAEQPQHF. The CDR3 nucleotides read TGTGCCAGCGTCCGGGGGGGGGCGGAACAGCCCCAGCATTTT.

This chain uses TRBV28 with TRBJ2-1; 11 positions agree with TRBD2. V was clipped by 6 bases and J by 12 bases; unmatched bases: 7. Germline-derived CDR1 and CDR2 are MDHEN and SYDVKM. The CDR3 is made up of 13 amino acids. The DNA of the CDR3 is TGTGCCAGCAGCCAGATACTAGCGGGAGCGCAGTTCTTC. Its translation is CASSQILAGAQFF.

This chain joins TRBV15 and TRBJ1-1; 12 nucleotides align to TRBD1. This CDR3 is built from 14 residues. Trimming cost V 3 bases and J 10 bases; bases outside gene matches: 6. CDR1 and CDR2 (germline): LNHNV, YYDKDF (reference sequence). The CDR3 reads CATSRGTGGVAAFF. The CDR3 nucleotides read TGTGCCACCAGCAGGGGGACAGGGGGCGTTGCAGCTTTCTTT. The full variable domain, in which reference TRBV15 and TRBJ1-1 provide the parts outside the CDR3, is DAMVIQNPRYQVTQFGKPVTLSCSQTLNHNVMYWYQQKSSQAPKLLFHYYDKDFNNEADTPDNFQSRRPNTSFCFLDIRSPGLGDTAMYLCATSRGTGGVAAFFGQGTRLTVV.

The chain has TRBV5-5 and TRBJ2-5; D remains ambiguous. V was pared by 0 bases and J by 5 bases, with 2 bases between. Per the germline V gene, CDR1 is SGHKS and CDR2 is YYEKEE (reference sequence). The length of the CDR3 is 11 residues. The CDR3 sequence is CASSLAETQYF. In DNA, the CDR3 is TGTGCCAGCAGCTTGGCGGAGACCCAGTACTTC.